Listed below are T cell receptor beta chains from one sample, sequenced in a study of tumor-infiltrating lymphocytes in primary liver carcinoma. MiXCR, run by TCRdb on the multiplex PCR reads, gives a single entry per CDR3 protein. Of fewer than 400,000 distinct CDR3 sequences listed, roughly two thirds are singletons. The sequenced sample consisted of peripheral blood. All receptors come from a man in his forties with primary liver carcinoma and hepatitis B virus infection. CDR3s include the opening cysteine and the closing phenylalanine or tryptophan. A D gene is named only where the DNA matches it firmly. Where a row states a size, it is once, few, many or the class of an expanded clone; other rows omit it.

TRBV5-1,NA,TRBJ2-3,TRBD1,CASSAPGQGTDTQYF,TGCGCCAGCAGCGCACCGGGACAGGGAACAGATACGCAGTATTTT
TRBV12-3/TRBV12-4,NA,TRBJ2-2,NA,CGSSLMGAGELFF,TGTGGCAGCAGTTTAATGGGAGCCGGGGAGCTGTTTTTT
TRBV11-3,NA,TRBJ2-2,NA,CASTLGYTGELFF,TGTGCCAGCACTTTGGGTTACACCGGGGAGCTGTTTTTT
TRBV10-3,NA,TRBJ2-1,TRBD2,CAISGTSESLYNEQFF,TGTGCCATCAGTGGGACTAGCGAGAGCTTATACAATGAGCAGTTCTTC
TRBV11-1,NA,TRBJ2-5,NA,CASGFRQATVGETQHF,TGTGCCAGCGGCTTTCGACAGGCGACAGTGGGAGAGACCCAGCACTTC
TRBV4-1,once,TRBJ2-5,NA,CASSQNWGAHREIQYF,TGCGCCAGTAGCCAAAATTGGGGAGCTCACCGAGAGATCCAGTACTTC
TRBV6-1,once,TRBJ1-5,NA,CASSKRQRNQPQHF,TGTGCTAGCAGTAAGCGACAAAGAAATCAGCCCCAGCATTTT
TRBV6-2/TRBV6-3,many,TRBJ2-1,NA,CASSLGPGDFFNEQFF,TGTGCCAGCAGTTTGGGTCCCGGGGATTTTTTTAATGAGCAGTTCTTC
TRBV5-1,NA,TRBJ2-6,NA,CASSPRGSGANVLTF,TGCGCCAGCAGCCCCAGGGGCTCTGGGGCCAACGTCCTGACTTTC
TRBV6-6,NA,TRBJ2-3,NA,CASSFPERHNDDTQYF,TGTGCCAGCAGTTTTCCGGAACGCCACAACGACGATACGCAGTATTTT
TRBV5-6,many,TRBJ1-1,NA,CASSLPGPIMTEAFF,TGTGCCAGCAGCCTTCCCGGGCCAATAATGACTGAAGCTTTCTTT
TRBV4-3,NA,TRBJ2-5,TRBD1,CASGQGTGEVETQYF,TGCGCCAGCGGCCAAGGGACAGGTGAGGTAGAGACCCAGTACTTC
TRBV11-3,NA,TRBJ2-5,TRBD2,CDSSKPGGEETQYF,TGTGACAGCAGCAAACCGGGGGGAGAGGAGACCCAGTACTTC
TRBV29-1,NA,TRBJ2-1,TRBD1,CSEGQGYNERFF,TGTAGCGAAGGACAGGGCTACAATGAGCGGTTCTTC
TRBV5-6,NA,TRBJ2-3,TRBD2,CASSLVTSGRFFIDMQYF,TGTGCCAGTAGCTTGGTTACTAGCGGGAGGTTTTTCATTGATATGCAGTATTTT
TRBV5-1,NA,TRBJ2-3,NA,CASSLEVGQTTDTQYF,TGCGCCAGCAGCTTGGAGGTGGGGCAGACCACAGATACGCAGTATTTT
TRBV12-5,NA,TRBJ2-3,TRBD2,CASGLVLREGPPDTHYF,TGTGCTAGTGGTTTGGTACTAAGGGAGGGCCCCCCAGATACGCACTATTTT
TRBV5-1,NA,TRBJ2-5,TRBD1,CTSSLGTGTVGETQYF,TGCACCAGCAGCTTGGGGACAGGGACGGTTGGAGAGACCCAGTACTTC
TRBV10-3,many,TRBJ1-3,NA,CAIRAGSGNTIYF,TGTGCCATCAGGGCAGGCTCTGGAAACACCATATATTTT
TRBV6-1,few,TRBJ1-1,TRBD1,CASSELTGIMNTEAFF,TGTGCCAGCAGTGAGTTGACAGGGATAATGAACACTGAAGCTTTCTTT
TRBV5-4,NA,TRBJ2-1,NA,CASGTRWVDSYNEQFF,TGTGCCAGCGGTACGAGGTGGGTTGACTCCTACAATGAGCAGTTCTTC
TRBV24-1,few,TRBJ2-3,TRBD2,CATSDLGLAGDADTQYF,TGTGCCACCAGTGATTTGGGACTAGCGGGAGACGCAGATACGCAGTATTTT
TRBV6-1,NA,TRBJ2-7,NA,CASSQRGFTYEQYF,TGTGCCAGCAGCCAAAGAGGGTTCACCTACGAGCAGTACTTC
TRBV4-1,once,TRBJ2-7,TRBD1,CARSQPGQGYEQYF,TGCGCCAGGAGCCAACCGGGACAGGGGTACGAGCAGTACTTC
TRBV30,few,TRBJ2-3,NA,CAWSAKLADTQYF,TGTGCCTGGAGTGCTAAACTCGCAGATACGCAGTATTTT
TRBV28,many,TRBJ1-2,TRBD1,CASKGQGWYGYTF,TGTGCCAGCAAGGGACAGGGATGGTATGGCTACACCTTC
TRBV19,NA,TRBJ2-7,NA,CASSMRAGSNSYEQYF,TGTGCTAGTAGTATGAGGGCGGGCTCCAACTCCTACGAGCAGTACTTC
TRBV4-1,many,TRBJ2-7,NA,CASSQDPGISYEQYF,TGCGCCAGCAGCCAAGATCCAGGGATCTCCTACGAGCAGTACTTC
TRBV11-2,once,TRBJ2-1,TRBD1,CASSTEQGSYNEQFF,TGTGCCAGCAGCACCGAACAGGGGTCTTACAATGAGCAGTTCTTC
TRBV5-1,NA,TRBJ2-1,TRBD1,CASSFTGGLGGEQFF,TGCGCCAGCAGCTTTACAGGGGGTCTTGGTGGTGAGCAGTTCTTC
TRBV5-6,NA,TRBJ2-7,NA,CASSTATGRGEQYF,TGTGCCAGCAGCACCGCGACAGGGAGGGGCGAGCAGTACTTC
TRBV6-6,many,TRBJ1-2,NA,CASSRSRQVDSYGYTF,TGTGCCAGCAGCCGTAGTCGTCAGGTCGATAGCTATGGCTACACCTTC
TRBV6-2/TRBV6-3,many,TRBJ1-1,NA,CASNPGGEIEAFF,TGTGCCAGCAACCCTGGCGGGGAGATTGAAGCTTTCTTT
TRBV6-6,NA,TRBJ2-1,NA,CASSRETVGRRHHNEQFF,TGTGCCAGCAGTCGAGAGACGGTTGGCAGGCGCCACCACAATGAGCAGTTCTTC
TRBV6-5,NA,TRBJ2-2,NA,CASSYDGVGELLF,TGTGCCAGCAGTTACGACGGGGTCGGGGAGCTGCTTTTT
TRBV11-2,NA,TRBJ2-7,TRBD2,CASSLMTSGRGSFYEQYF,TGTGCTAGCAGCTTAATGACTAGCGGGAGAGGGAGCTTCTACGAGCAGTACTTC
TRBV6-5,many,TRBJ2-2,TRBD1,CASSSGTGVRELFF,TGTGCCAGCAGTTCCGGGACAGGGGTACGGGAGCTGTTTTTT
TRBV12-3/TRBV12-4,many,TRBJ1-5,NA,CASSRGAGGNQPQHF,TGTGCCAGCAGCCGCGGGGCAGGGGGCAATCAGCCCCAGCATTTT
TRBV6-2/TRBV6-3,NA,TRBJ2-1,TRBD2,CASGPTSGSYNEQFF,TGTGCCAGCGGTCCGACTAGCGGGAGCTACAATGAGCAGTTCTTC
TRBV11-2,NA,TRBJ2-1,NA,CATSEGTYNGQFF,TGTGCCACCAGCGAGGGTACCTACAATGGGCAGTTCTTC
TRBV12-3/TRBV12-4,once,TRBJ2-3,TRBD1,CVSRPGQGAGDAQYF,TGTGTCAGCAGACCTGGACAGGGGGCGGGAGATGCGCAGTATTTT
TRBV5-4,once,TRBJ2-1,NA,CASSERMSPYNEQFF,TGTGCCAGCAGCGAACGCATGAGCCCCTACAATGAGCAGTTCTTC
TRBV14,NA,TRBJ2-7,TRBD1,CASNPTGNEQYF,TGTGCCAGCAACCCGACAGGGAACGAGCAGTACTTC
TRBV7-8,few,TRBJ1-1,NA,CASSSHSRLQGDTEAFF,TGTGCCAGCAGCTCCCACAGCAGATTACAGGGTGACACTGAAGCTTTCTTT
TRBV11-2,NA,TRBJ2-7,NA,CTSSLRAGLLYEQYF,TGTACCAGCAGCTTGAGGGCAGGTCTCCTCTACGAGCAGTACTTC
TRBV24-1,few,TRBJ1-2,NA,CAASDLAGGYTF,TGTGCCGCCAGTGATTTAGCAGGAGGCTACACCTTC
TRBV29-1,NA,TRBJ2-3,NA,CSVGPPRYF,TGTAGCGTTGGGCCCCCGCGGTATTTT
TRBV28,few,TRBJ2-7,TRBD1,CASSLPGQGRYEQYF,TGTGCCAGCAGTTTACCGGGACAGGGGAGGTACGAGCAGTACTTC
TRBV4-1,NA,TRBJ1-1,NA,CASSPRQAQNTEAFF,TGCGCCAGCAGCCCGAGACAGGCACAGAACACTGAAGCTTTCTTT
TRBV28,NA,TRBJ2-6,NA,CASSLFTGKSSGANILTF,TGTGCCAGCAGTCTTTTTACAGGGAAGAGCTCTGGGGCCAACATCCTGACTTTC
TRBV4-2,NA,TRBJ2-3,NA,CASSQEAEGRTDTQYF,TGCGCCAGCAGCCAAGAAGCGGAAGGTCGCACAGATACGCAGTATTTT
TRBV11-1,NA,TRBJ1-2,TRBD1,CTISPIQGAGYGYTF,TGTACCATCAGCCCGATACAGGGGGCTGGCTATGGCTACACCTTC
TRBV6-6,NA,TRBJ2-7,NA,CVSSSITRPYEQYF,TGTGTCAGCAGTTCTATAACTAGACCCTACGAGCAGTACTTC